Below, 3 T cell receptor beta chains from the same sample are listed, as sequenced in a study of identical twins. A single record per CDR3 protein comes from TCRdb applying MiXCR to the 5' RACE reads. The sample shows roughly 150,000 distinct CDR3 sequences, roughly 3.5% of them seen only once. The sample taken for sequencing was memory T cells sorted from blood. The receptors stem from a man in his late teens or twenties in good health.

This clonotype was observed at least ten times. This chain joins TRBV10-3 and TRBJ1-4, with D uncertain. Germline V gene lookup returns CDR1 ENHRY and CDR2 SYGVKD. The CDR3 is 14 amino acids. Trimming shortened V by 0 bases and J by 8 bases, and 10 bases separated the two germline ends. CDR3 region: CAISESLGLEKLFF. CDR3 coding DNA: TGTGCCATCAGTGAGTCGCTCGGTCTAGAAAAACTGTTTTTT.

In this sample, this clonotype turned up many times. The chain joins TRBV12-3 or TRBV12-4 to TRBJ2-1; D not certain. V lost 5 bases to trimming and J lost 1 base, with 21 bases between them. The CDR3 is made up of 18 amino acids. DNA for the CDR3: TGTGCCAGCAGTCCGTTGTTTGAATTTGGAGTGTCCTACAATGAGCAGTTCTTC. Translated, it gives CASSPLFEFGVSYNEQFF.

This clonotype was observed at least ten times. This chain links TRBV5-5 with TRBJ1-4; tentative D call: TRBD1 (6 bases). V lost 3 bases to trimming and J lost 1 base, with 13 bases between them. In germline, CDR1 is SGHKS, CDR2 YYEKEE (reference sequence). This CDR3 region has 16 residues. The CDR3 loop reads CASSWSTGLTNEKLFF. The CDR3 coding sequence is TGTGCCAGCAGCTGGAGCACAGGGCTAACTAATGAAAAACTGTTTTTT.